Each of the 17 T cell receptor beta chains below was sequenced from the same sample in a study of CD8+ T cells in alopecia areata. Treatment of the sample: oral pan-JAK inhibitor, 5-10 mg twice daily. Reverse transcription of extracted RNA yielded cDNA, which provided the sequencing template. Method: immunoSEQ multiplex PCR; TCRdb's copy keeps in-frame clones and lacks some. Of some 200,000 clones detected, 45% to 65% appear once; the ten largest clones hold approximately 3.4%. The sample was CD4+ T cells sorted from blood, taken at week 4, from a patient treated with tofacitinib. These receptors all stem from a human donor with alopecia areata.

The chain couples TRBV7-2 to TRBJ1-5; D remains unclear. Germline CDR1 reads SGHTA; CDR2 reads FQGNSA. The CDR3 has 13 residues. The V end lost 0 bases, the J end lost 7 bases, and 7 bases lay between the germline ends. Written as DNA, the CDR3 is TGTGCCAGCAGCTTAGCTACGGGGCAGCCCCAGCATTTT. It yields the protein CASSLATGQPQHF.

This chain connects TRBV7-2 to TRBJ2-4; D perhaps matches TRBD1 (7 bases). Germline assignment: CDR1 SGHTA and CDR2 FQGNSA. With 5 bases removed from V and 13 bases from J, the gap between germline ends came to 15 bases. The CDR3 length is 12 residues. The CDR3 coding sequence is TGTGCCAGCAGCAAAGGAGGGACAGTCCAGTACTTC. It codes for CASSKGGTVQYF.

The CDR3 loop reads CASSIALRTGELFF. The CDR3 nucleotides are TGTGCCAGTAGTATAGCCCTCAGGACCGGGGAGCTGTTTTTT. The chain uses TRBV19 and TRBJ2-2; no reliable D call. This CDR3 has 14 amino acids. Germline lookup yields CDR1 LNHDA and CDR2 SQIVND (reference sequence). Deletions cut 1 base from V and 5 bases from J, with 8 bases between.

The CDR3 loop reads CASSPRGRQNQETQYF. Here the CDR3 DNA reads TGTGCCAGCAGCCCTAGAGGGAGGCAAAACCAAGAGACCCAGTACTTC. The J gene is TRBJ2-5, the V gene TRBV16; D perhaps matches TRBD2 (6 bases). The CDR3 is made up of 16 amino acids. Trimming removed 4 bases at V and 0 bases at J, with 15 bases between. The V gene's germline CDR1 is KGHSY and CDR2 FQNENV.

The rearrangement uses TRBV9 and TRBJ2-1, with D unresolved. From germline, CDR1 is SGDLS and CDR2 YYNGEE. The V end lost 4 bases, the J end lost 4 bases, and 12 bases lay between the germline ends. The CDR3 has 14 amino acids. In DNA, the CDR3 is TGTGCCAGCAGCACAGTAGGAGCGTACAATGAGCAGTTCTTC. Protein: CASSTVGAYNEQFF.

This chain links TRBV2 with TRBJ2-3; no firm D call. Trimming pared 5 bases from V and 5 bases from J, leaving 5 bases between. The CDR3 consists of 11 residues. The germline V gene has CDR1 SNHLY and CDR2 FYNNEI. CDR3 sequence reads: CASSRRDTQYF. CDR3 DNA: TGTGCCAGCAGTAGGAGAGATACGCAGTATTTT.

The V and J genes are TRBV29-1 and TRBJ1-1; maybe TRBD1 (5 bases). Germline assignment: CDR1 SQVTM and CDR2 ANQGSEA. The CDR3 consists of 11 residues. V was trimmed by 7 bases and J by 7 bases, leaving 13 bases between them. The CDR3 bases are TGCAGCGCCGGGGGAGGAGGTGAAGCTTTCTTT. Encoded protein: CSAGGGGEAFF. Full variable domain (outside the CDR3, taken from reference TRBV29-1 and TRBJ1-1): SAVISQKPSRDICQRGTSLTIQCQVDSQVTMMFWYRQQPGQSLTLIATANQGSEATYESGFVIDKFPISRPNLTFSTLTVSNMSPEDSSIYLCSAGGGGEAFFGQGTRLTVV.

Only one count was recorded for this clone. The rearrangement joins TRBV7-9 to TRBJ2-1; D is possibly TRBD2 (5 bases). V gave up 2 bases and J gave up 0 bases, with 14 bases separating them. The CDR3 contains 17 residues. The germline gives CDR1 SEHNR, CDR2 FQNEAQ (reference sequence). CDR3 DNA: TGTGCCAGCAGCTTAATGGAGGCACCGAGCTCCTACAATGAGCAGTTCTTC. The encoded protein is CASSLMEAPSSYNEQFF. Looking up the rest from reference TRBV7-9 and TRBJ2-1 gives the full variable domain: DTGVSQNPRHKITKRGQNVTFRCDPISEHNRLYWYRQTLGQGPEFLTYFQNEAQLEKSRLLSDRFSAERPKGSFSTLEIQRTEQGDSAMYLCASSLMEAPSSYNEQFFGPGTRLTVL.

In this sample, this clone turned up a few times. This chain uses TRBV2 with TRBJ1-3, with no clear D. This CDR3 has 11 amino acids. CDR1 and CDR2 from the germline V gene are SNHLY and FYNNEI. The V end lost 7 bases, the J end lost 4 bases, and 5 bases lay between the germline ends. The CDR3 nucleotides read TGTGCCAGCATCTGGGGAAACACCATATATTTT. It encodes CASIWGNTIYF.

The rearrangement links TRBV30 to TRBJ2-1; 11 bases align to TRBD2. From germline, CDR1 is GTSNPN and CDR2 SVGIG (reference sequence). This CDR3 has 15 amino acids. The V segment lost 0 bases and the J segment 8 bases; nucleotides outside the gene matches: 6. CDR3 DNA: TGTGCCTGGAGTGTGGGGACTAGCGGCTTCTATGAGCAGTTCTTC. This encodes CAWSVGTSGFYEQFF.

This clone appeared once. V and J are TRBV29-1 and TRBJ2-7; TRBD1 aligns across 9 bases. CDR1 is SQVTM and CDR2 is ANQGSEA in the germline V gene. The CDR3 loop spans 14 amino acids. With 0 bases clipped from V and 4 bases from J, the junction kept 4 bases outside the gene matches. The CDR3 loop is CSVEDPGQGYEQYF. CDR3 coding DNA: TGCAGCGTTGAAGATCCGGGACAGGGATACGAGCAGTACTTC.

This rearrangement joins TRBV5-1 to TRBJ2-7; TRBD1 agrees at 7 bases. The CDR3 is made up of 16 amino acids. V shed 1 base and J 3 bases; nucleotides not matched to a gene: 10. In germline, CDR1 is SGHRS, CDR2 YFSETQ. The CDR3 DNA sequence: TGCGCCAGCAGCTTGTTGTCCGGGACAGATCGCTACGAGCAGTACTTC. Encoded protein: CASSLLSGTDRYEQYF.

This clone was seen once. The chain joins TRBV7-9 to TRBJ2-7; D is ambiguous. V lost 4 bases and J lost 4, with 8 bases in between. The CDR3 runs 12 residues. CDR1 and CDR2 (germline): SEHNR, FQNEAQ (reference sequence). CDR3 region: CASSYLPYEQYF. The CDR3 DNA reads TGTGCCAGCAGCTACCTCCCGTACGAGCAGTACTTC.

In its sample, this clone was seen once. The chain is built from TRBV9 and TRBJ2-3; tentative D call: TRBD2 (5 bases). Germline-derived CDR1 and CDR2 are SGDLS and YYNGEE. The length of the CDR3 is 15 residues. The germline V and J ends were trimmed by 0 bases and 5 bases, with 13 bases remaining between them. The CDR3 DNA follows: TGTGCCAGCAGCGTAGCTACCCGGGGAGTAGATACGCAGTATTTT. It codes for CASSVATRGVDTQYF.

This rearrangement joins TRBV9 to TRBJ2-7; TRBD2 might be the D (5 bases). V lost 0 bases, J lost 2 bases, and 9 bases lay in between. Germline-derived CDR1 and CDR2 are SGDLS and YYNGEE. This CDR3 comprises 14 residues. The CDR3 DNA reads TGTGCCAGCAGCGTAGAACTAGGAACCTACGAGCAGTACTTC. Amino acid sequence: CASSVELGTYEQYF. The full variable domain, in which reference TRBV9 and TRBJ2-7 provide the parts outside the CDR3, is DSGVTQTPKHLITATGQRVTLRCSPRSGDLSVYWYQQSLDQGLQFLIQYYNGEERAKGNILERFSAQQFPDLHSELNLSSLELGDSALYFCASSVELGTYEQYFGPGTRLTVT.

On this clone: An end of the junction does not agree with germline; a read error may underlie this. The rearrangement joins TRBV5-1 to TRBJ1-2, with D possibly being TRBD1 (5 bases). CDR1 is SGHRS and CDR2 is YFSETQ in the germline V gene. The CDR3 is made up of 15 amino acids. CDR3 bases: TGCACCAGCACCCTAGATCCCGACAGCGGCTATGGCTACACCTTC. Protein sequence: CTSTLDPDSGYGYTF.

V gene TRBV30 combines with J gene TRBJ1-1, with TRBD1 matching over 12 bases. This CDR3 comprises 12 residues. In germline, CDR1 is GTSNPN, CDR2 SVGIG (reference sequence). Trimming at V came to 5 bases and at J to 10 bases, leaving 5 bases not matched to a gene. The CDR3 protein is CAWARDRGRAFF. DNA of the CDR3: TGTGCCTGGGCTAGGGACAGGGGGCGAGCTTTCTTT.